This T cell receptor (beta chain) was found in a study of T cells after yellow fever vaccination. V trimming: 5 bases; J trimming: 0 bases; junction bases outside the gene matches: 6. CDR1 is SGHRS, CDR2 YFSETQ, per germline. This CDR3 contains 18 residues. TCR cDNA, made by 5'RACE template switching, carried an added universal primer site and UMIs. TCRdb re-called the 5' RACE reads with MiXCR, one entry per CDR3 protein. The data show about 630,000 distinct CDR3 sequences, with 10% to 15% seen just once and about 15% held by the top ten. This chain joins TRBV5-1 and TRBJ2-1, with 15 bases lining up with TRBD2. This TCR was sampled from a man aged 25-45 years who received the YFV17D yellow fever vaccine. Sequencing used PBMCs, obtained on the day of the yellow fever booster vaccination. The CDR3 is CASSGPGLAGGSYNEQFF. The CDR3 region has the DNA TGCGCCAGCAGTGGACCGGGACTAGCGGGAGGCTCCTACAATGAGCAGTTCTTC.